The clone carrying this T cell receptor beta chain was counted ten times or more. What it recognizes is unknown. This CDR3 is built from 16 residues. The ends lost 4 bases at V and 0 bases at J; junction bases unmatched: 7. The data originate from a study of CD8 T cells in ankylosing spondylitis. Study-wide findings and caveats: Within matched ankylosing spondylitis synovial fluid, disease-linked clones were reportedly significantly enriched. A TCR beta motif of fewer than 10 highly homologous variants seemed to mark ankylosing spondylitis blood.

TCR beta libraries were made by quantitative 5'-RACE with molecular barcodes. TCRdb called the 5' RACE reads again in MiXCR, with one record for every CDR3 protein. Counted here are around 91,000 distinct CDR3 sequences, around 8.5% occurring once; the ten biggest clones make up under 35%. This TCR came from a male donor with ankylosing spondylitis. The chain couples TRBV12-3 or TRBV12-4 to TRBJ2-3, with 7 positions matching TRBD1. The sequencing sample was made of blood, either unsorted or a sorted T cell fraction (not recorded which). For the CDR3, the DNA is TGTGCCAGCAGTTGGGGACAGCAAGCTAGCACAGATACGCAGTATTTT. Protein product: CASSWGQQASTDTQYF.